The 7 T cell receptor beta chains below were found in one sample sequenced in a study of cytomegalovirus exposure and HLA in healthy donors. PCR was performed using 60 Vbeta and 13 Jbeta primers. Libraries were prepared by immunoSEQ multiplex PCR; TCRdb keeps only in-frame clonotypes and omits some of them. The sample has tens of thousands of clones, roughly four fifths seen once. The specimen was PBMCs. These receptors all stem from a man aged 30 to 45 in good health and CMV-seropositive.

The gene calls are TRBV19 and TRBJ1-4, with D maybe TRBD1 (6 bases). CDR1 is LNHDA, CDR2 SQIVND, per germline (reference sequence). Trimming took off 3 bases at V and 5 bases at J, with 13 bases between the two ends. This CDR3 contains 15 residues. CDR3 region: CASSMARGRNEKLFF. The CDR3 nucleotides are TGTGCCAGTAGTATGGCCAGGGGTAGAAATGAAAAACTGTTTTTT. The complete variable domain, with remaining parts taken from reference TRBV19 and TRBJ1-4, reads DGGITQSPKYLFRKEGQNVTLSCEQNLNHDAMYWYRQDPGQGLRLIYYSQIVNDFQKGDIAEGYSVSREKKESFPLTVTSAQKNPTAFYLCASSMARGRNEKLFFGSGTQLSVL.

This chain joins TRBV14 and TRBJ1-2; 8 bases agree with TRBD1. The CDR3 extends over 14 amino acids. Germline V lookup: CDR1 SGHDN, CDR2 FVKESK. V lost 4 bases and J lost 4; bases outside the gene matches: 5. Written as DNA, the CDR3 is TGTGCCAGCAGCCTCGGGACAGGAGGCTATGGCTACACCTTC. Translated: CASSLGTGGYGYTF.

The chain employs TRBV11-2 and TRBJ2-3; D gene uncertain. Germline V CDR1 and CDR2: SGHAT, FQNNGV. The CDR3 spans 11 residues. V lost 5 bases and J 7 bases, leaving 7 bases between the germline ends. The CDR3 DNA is TGTGCCAGCAGCCCACAGAATACGCAGTATTTT. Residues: CASSPQNTQYF.

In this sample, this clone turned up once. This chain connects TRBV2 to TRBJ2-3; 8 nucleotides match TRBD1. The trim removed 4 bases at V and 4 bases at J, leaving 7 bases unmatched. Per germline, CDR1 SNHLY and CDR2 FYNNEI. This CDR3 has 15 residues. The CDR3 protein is CASSGPDRAADTQYF. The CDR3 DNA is TGTGCCAGCAGTGGACCGGACAGGGCCGCAGATACGCAGTATTTT.

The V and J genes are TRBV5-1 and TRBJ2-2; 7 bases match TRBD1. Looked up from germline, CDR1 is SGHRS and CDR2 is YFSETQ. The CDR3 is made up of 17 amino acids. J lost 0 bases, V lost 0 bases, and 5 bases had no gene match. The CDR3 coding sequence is TGCGCCAGCAGCTTGGGACAGGGTTCTTCGAACACCGGGGAGCTGTTTTTT. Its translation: CASSLGQGSSNTGELFF.

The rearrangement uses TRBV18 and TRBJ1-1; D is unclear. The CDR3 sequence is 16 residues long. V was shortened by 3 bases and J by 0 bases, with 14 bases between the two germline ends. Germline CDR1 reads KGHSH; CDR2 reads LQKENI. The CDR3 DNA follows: TGTGCCAGCTCACCGTCGGCAGACTTATTGAACACTGAAGCTTTCTTT. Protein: CASSPSADLLNTEAFF.

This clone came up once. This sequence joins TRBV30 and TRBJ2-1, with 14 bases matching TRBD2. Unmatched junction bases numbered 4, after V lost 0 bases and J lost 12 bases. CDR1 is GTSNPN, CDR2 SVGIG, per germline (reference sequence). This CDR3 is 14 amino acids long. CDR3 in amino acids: CAWSVGLAGGRQFF. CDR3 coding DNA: TGTGCCTGGAGTGTAGGACTAGCGGGAGGAAGGCAGTTCTTC.